These T cell receptor beta chains were read from a single sample in a study of shared clonotypes between healthy human individuals. Some clones are missing from TCRdb's copy, which holds only in-frame ones; the method was immunoSEQ multiplex PCR. The repertoire holds 520,000 or so clones, with 79% as singletons. The sequencing sample was made of PBMCs. The origin of the receptors is a woman between 40 and 55 years old in good health. Some clones in this sample may be carry-over from other donors' samples. Both conserved end residues are part of each CDR3. A D gene is named only where the DNA matches it firmly. Rows give clone size only sometimes, using once, few, many, or a class for an expanded clone.

J gene | D gene | V gene | clone size | CDR3 DNA | CDR3 protein
TRBJ1-1 | TRBD1 | TRBV7-9 | few | TGTGCCAGCAGCGGACAGGGGGGGACTGAAGCTTTCTTT | CASSGQGGTEAFF
TRBJ2-1 | TRBD1 | TRBV2 | few | TGTGCCAGCAATCGACAGGGTACCTACAATGAGCAGTTCTTC | CASNRQGTYNEQFF
TRBJ2-7 | TRBD2 | TRBV2 | - | TGTGCCAGCAGTAGACTAGCGGGAGTGGGAGAGCAGTACTTC | CASSRLAGVGEQYF
TRBJ2-1 | TRBD2 | TRBV5-1 | - | TGCGCCAGCAGCCCGCGTGGAGCGGGAGGGTCTTACAATGAGCAGTTCTTC | CASSPRGAGGSYNEQFF
TRBJ2-1 | TRBD1 | TRBV15 | - | TGTGCCACCAGCAGAGACGGACAGGGGGGGTACAATGAGCAGTTCTTC | CATSRDGQGGYNEQFF
TRBJ2-7 | TRBD2 | TRBV10-3 | - | TGTGCCATCAGCCGAGAGGAGGGTAGCGGGAGTGGCGAGCAGTACTTC | CAISREEGSGSGEQYF
TRBJ2-1 | - | TRBV5-6 | - | TGTGCCAGCAGCTTGGGTAGGGGAACAAGGTTCTTC | CASSLGRGTRFF
TRBJ2-7 | - | TRBV30 | - | TGTGCCTGGAGTGTACCTACCTACGAGCAGTACTTC | CAWSVPTYEQYF
TRBJ2-7 | - | TRBV5-8 | - | TGTGCCACCGCGTCCCCCTACTCCTACGAGCAGTACTTC | CATASPYSYEQYF
TRBJ2-3 | TRBD2 | TRBV7-9 | once | TGTGCCAGCAGCCGAGCCGGGACTAGCGGGAGAAGAGATACGCAGTATTTT | CASSRAGTSGRRDTQYF
TRBJ2-2 | - | TRBV29-1 | few | TGCAGCGTTGAGGAAGGCGGGGAGCTGTTTTTT | CSVEEGGELFF
TRBJ2-5 | - | TRBV7-9 | - | TGTGCCAGCAGCTCCCCCGCGGGCGGGGGCGGAGAGACCCAGTACTTC | CASSSPAGGGGETQYF
TRBJ2-1 | - | TRBV9 | - | TGTGCCAGCAGCGTAGGGGGACCCTCCTACAATGAGCAGTTCTTC | CASSVGGPSYNEQFF
TRBJ2-2 | - | TRBV14 | - | TGTGCCAGCAGCCAATCCCCGGGACTGACGAACACCGGGGAGCTGTTTTTT | CASSQSPGLTNTGELFF
TRBJ2-1 | - | TRBV11-3 | - | TGTGCCAGCAGCTTAGGCCGGAGCTCCTACAATGAGCAGTTCTTC | CASSLGRSSYNEQFF
TRBJ2-4 | TRBD2 | TRBV28 | many | TGTGCCAGCAGTTTCGGGGGGAATAGAGCCAAAAACATTCAGTACTTC | CASSFGGNRAKNIQYF
TRBJ2-1 | TRBD2 | TRBV19 | - | TGTGCCAGTAGTGAACTAGCGGCTAACAATGAGCAGTTCTTC | CASSELAANNEQFF
TRBJ2-7 | - | TRBV27 | - | TGTGCCAGCAGTTGGGCTAGCAGCCGTTACGAGCAGTACTTC | CASSWASSRYEQYF
TRBJ2-1 | TRBD2 | TRBV7-3 | - | TGTGCCAGCAGCTTATGGGCGGGAGGGCCAAATGAGCAGTTCTTC | CASSLWAGGPNEQFF
TRBJ2-1 | TRBD2 | TRBV10-3 | - | TGTGCCATCAGTGAGTCCGGGGGGAATGAGCAGTTCTTC | CAISESGGNEQFF
TRBJ1-1 | - | TRBV6-1 | - | TGTGCCAGCAGGGATATGGGGGCATACGACACTGAAGCTTTCTTT | CASRDMGAYDTEAFF
TRBJ1-2 | - | TRBV13 | - | TGTGCCAGCAGCTCCCCGGGCTATGGCTACACCTTC | CASSSPGYGYTF
TRBJ2-4 | - | TRBV5-1 | - | TGCGCCAGCAGCCCTACGAGGCTTGGGATTGAAGACAAAAACATTCAGTACTTC | CASSPTRLGIEDKNIQYF
TRBJ1-3 | - | TRBV28 | - | TGTGCCAGCGCCGCGGGGGGGCGAAACACCATATATTTT | CASAAGGRNTIYF
TRBJ2-2 | - | TRBV7-3 | - | TGTGCCAGCAGCCCACAGGAGAACACCGGGGAGCTGTTTTTT | CASSPQENTGELFF
TRBJ2-3 | - | TRBV11-2 | - | TGTGCCAGCAGCTTAGGTGGGGGGAAGACAGATACGCAGTATTTT | CASSLGGGKTDTQYF
TRBJ1-3 | TRBD1 | TRBV2 | - | TGTGCCAGCAGTGGGACAGGGGTAGGAAACACCATATATTTT | CASSGTGVGNTIYF
TRBJ2-1 | - | TRBV10-3 | - | TGTGCCATCAGTGAGTCGACACAGGGGGGGGAGCAGTTCTTC | CAISESTQGGEQFF
TRBJ2-6 | - | TRBV7-1 | - | TGTGCCAGCAGCCGGGCTAGACGAGGACAAAGTCGGGCCAACGTCCTGACTTTC | CASSRARRGQSRANVLTF
TRBJ1-4 | - | TRBV29-1 | few | TGCAGCGTCCTAATAGAGACTAATGAAAAACTGTTTTTT | CSVLIETNEKLFF
TRBJ1-1 | - | TRBV11-2 | - | TGTGCCAGCAGCTCCCTCGGGGGCGGTGAAGCTTTCTTT | CASSSLGGGEAFF
TRBJ1-2 | TRBD1 | TRBV30 | - | TGTGCCTGGAGTGTGCTACAGGGGAACTATGGCTACACCTTC | CAWSVLQGNYGYTF
TRBJ2-5 | TRBD1 | TRBV4-1 | - | TGCGCCAGCAGCCAGGCAGGGGGCGCGTGGCAAGAGACCCAGTACTTC | CASSQAGGAWQETQYF
TRBJ2-7 | - | TRBV11-2 | - | TGTGCCAGCAGCTCCAGGATGTTGTACGAGCAGTACTTC | CASSSRMLYEQYF
TRBJ2-7 | - | TRBV2 | - | TGTGCCAGCAGCTGGCGGCAGGGGCGTATGGGCGAGCAGTACTTC | CASSWRQGRMGEQYF
TRBJ2-4 | - | TRBV7-9 | - | TGTGCCAGCAGCTTAACTGGGACGACAAACATTCAGTACTTC | CASSLTGTTNIQYF
TRBJ1-5 | TRBD1 | TRBV5-1 | - | TGCGCCAGCAGCGTAGGGACAGCTAGCAATCAGCCCCAGCATTTT | CASSVGTASNQPQHF
TRBJ2-7 | TRBD1 | TRBV29-1 | - | TGCAGCGTTGGGTTGACAGGGGCCGAGCAGTACTTC | CSVGLTGAEQYF
TRBJ2-1 | TRBD2 | TRBV7-3 | - | TGTGCCAGCAGCTTAAATAGCGGGAGTGTCTATGAGCAGTTCTTC | CASSLNSGSVYEQFF
TRBJ1-3 | - | TRBV28 | - | TGTGCCAGCAGCCCCCCGGGGGCGCTCGGAAACACCATATATTTT | CASSPPGALGNTIYF
TRBJ2-7 | TRBD2 | TRBV5-1 | - | TGCGCCAGCAGCTTGGATACGCTAGCGGACTACGAGCAGTACTTC | CASSLDTLADYEQYF
TRBJ2-7 | TRBD2 | TRBV6-5 | many | TGTGCCAGCAGGTGGTCCCTAGCGGACTCCTACGAGCAGTACTTC | CASRWSLADSYEQYF
TRBJ2-5 | - | TRBV6-1 | - | TGTGCCAGCACTTTAGTGGAGACCCAGTACTTC | CASTLVETQYF
TRBJ1-5 | TRBD1 | TRBV6-6 | - | TGTGCCAGCAGAACCGGACAGGTTGGGGGCAATCAGCCCCAGCATTTT | CASRTGQVGGNQPQHF
TRBJ1-1 | - | TRBV9 | - | TGTGCCAGCAGCGTGGGGATAGGGGGAGGGAACACTGAAGCTTTCTTT | CASSVGIGGGNTEAFF
TRBJ2-3 | TRBD2 | TRBV19 | - | TGTGCCAGTAGTCCTAAAAGCGGGAGTGATACGCAGTATTTT | CASSPKSGSDTQYF
TRBJ2-5 | - | TRBV7-3 | few | TGTGCCAGTGCCGAACAAGAGACCCAGTACTTC | CASAEQETQYF
TRBJ2-1 | TRBD2 | TRBV2 | few | TGTGCCAGAGGGACTAGCGGGAGGTTGAGGGGGGAGCAGTTCTTC | CARGTSGRLRGEQFF
TRBJ1-1 | - | TRBV6-1 | - | TGTGCCAGCGGGAGCGGGGGGTCCCCTGAAGCTTTCTTT | CASGSGGSPEAFF
TRBJ2-7 | TRBD1 | TRBV5-8 | - | TGTGCCAGCAGCTTAATACAGGGGTGGGACGAGCAGTACTTC | CASSLIQGWDEQYF
TRBJ2-5 | TRBD2 | TRBV18 | once | TGTGCCAGCTCACCACCCGGGGGGAGGCAAGAGACCCAGTACTTC | CASSPPGGRQETQYF
TRBJ2-1 | TRBD1 | TRBV18 | - | TGTGCCAGCTCACCTCGACAGGGTTCCTACAATGAGCAGTTCTTC | CASSPRQGSYNEQFF
TRBJ1-6 | - | TRBV7-9 | - | TGTGCCAGCAGCTTGCCCTCCTATAATTCACCCCTCCACTTT | CASSLPSYNSPLHF